This T cell receptor beta chain was observed in a study of T cells in women clearing cervical HPV infection. A note on this clone: The DNA ends 3 residues before the CDR3 does, and the rest of the CDR3 is filled in from the germline J gene.

Per the germline V gene, CDR1 is SQVTM and CDR2 is ANQGSEA. The CDR3 length is 12 residues. Trimming stripped 0 bases from V and 2 bases from J, with 4 bases between. The repertoire was sequenced with immunoSEQ multiplex PCR; TCRdb's copy has only in-frame clones and lacks some. There are just over 20,000 clones in the sample, with 4.5% to 6.5% held by the top ten. The chain employs TRBV29-1 and TRBJ1-2; D is uncertain. Material: blood buffy coat. The source is a woman aged 18 to 75 with a cervical HPV16 infection that either progressed to CIN3+ or cleared (not recorded which). The CDR3 loop is CSVEESNYGYTF. The covered CDR3 bases are TGCAGCGTTGAAGAGTCGAACTATGGC. Complete variable domain (other parts from reference TRBV29-1 and TRBJ1-2): SAVISQKPSRDICQRGTSLTIQCQVDSQVTMMFWYRQQPGQSLTLIATANQGSEATYESGFVIDKFPISRPNLTFSTLTVSNMSPEDSSIYLCSVEESNYGYTFGSGTRLTVV.